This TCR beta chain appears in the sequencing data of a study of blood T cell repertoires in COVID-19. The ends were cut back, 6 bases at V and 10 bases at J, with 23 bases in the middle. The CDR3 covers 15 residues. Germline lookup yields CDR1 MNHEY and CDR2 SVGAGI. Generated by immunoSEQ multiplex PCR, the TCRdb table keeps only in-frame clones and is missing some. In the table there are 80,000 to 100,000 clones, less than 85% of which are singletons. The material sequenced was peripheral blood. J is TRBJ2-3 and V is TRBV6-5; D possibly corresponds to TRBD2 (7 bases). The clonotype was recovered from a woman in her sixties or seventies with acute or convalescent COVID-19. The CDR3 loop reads CASSRGATYALAQYF. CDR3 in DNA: TGTGCCAGCAGCCGGGGGGCGACCTACGCTCTGGCGCAGTATTTT.